This T cell receptor (beta chain) derives from a study of tumor-infiltrating lymphocytes in primary liver carcinoma. Study-wide background: The five patients, who were men and women, ranged in age from 30 to 69 years. Findings and caveats of the study: It was tumor-adjacent and tumor-blood pairs that overlapped less than tumor region pairs did.

Production of TCR beta cDNA used approximately 480 ng total RNA together with a constant-region primer. Three nested multiplex PCR rounds of slightly modified ARM-PCR generated TCR beta libraries. Use of TRBV1-TRBV30 forward primers with a C-beta reverse primer characterized the first two PCR rounds, which lasted nine to eleven cycles each. TCRdb passed the multiplex PCR reads through MiXCR, listing each CDR3 protein once. Altogether 300,000 to 350,000 distinct CDR3 sequences are present, around 60% being singletons, with the ten largest covering approximately 5.9%. In this sample, this clonotype turned up many times. Antigen: not known. Losses at the gene ends were 10 bases for V and 2 bases for J; bases not matched to a gene: 4. Germline V lookup: CDR1 MNHNY, CDR2 SVGAGI (reference sequence). The CDR3 is 12 residues long. Germline DNA was also extracted, and blood RNA derived from unsorted whole blood. At sampling, these chronic HBV carriers had received no treatment.

This clonotype was obtained from a man in his forties with primary liver carcinoma and hepatitis B virus infection. V usage is TRBV6-6 and J usage is TRBJ2-7; 8 bases are a match to TRBD1. Specimen: peripheral blood. The CDR3 region has the DNA TGTGCCACCCGGACAGGGCCCTACGAGCAGTACTTC. Its translation: CATRTGPYEQYF.